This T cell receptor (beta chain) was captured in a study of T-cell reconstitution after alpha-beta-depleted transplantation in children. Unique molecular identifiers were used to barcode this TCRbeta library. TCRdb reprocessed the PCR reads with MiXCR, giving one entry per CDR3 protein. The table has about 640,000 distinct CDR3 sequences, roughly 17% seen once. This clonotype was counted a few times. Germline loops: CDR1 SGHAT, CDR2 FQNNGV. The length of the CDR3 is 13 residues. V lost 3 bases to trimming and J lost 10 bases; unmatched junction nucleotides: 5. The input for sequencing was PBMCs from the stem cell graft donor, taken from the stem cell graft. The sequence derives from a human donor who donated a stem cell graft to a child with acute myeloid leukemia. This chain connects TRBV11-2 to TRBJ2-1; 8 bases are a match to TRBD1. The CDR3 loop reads CASSLGQVREQFF. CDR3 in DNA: TGTGCCAGCAGCTTGGGACAGGTGAGGGAGCAGTTCTTC.